These T cell receptor beta chains were read from a single sample in a study of blood T cell repertoires in COVID-19. The table came from immunoSEQ multiplex PCR; TCRdb's copy has only in-frame clones and leaves some out. Among 60,000 to 90,000 clones, less than 90% were seen once, and the ten largest hold 3.5% to 4%. The material sequenced was peripheral blood. The origin of the receptors is a man aged 45-65 years with acute or convalescent COVID-19. Both conserved end residues are part of each CDR3. The D gene is left open where the match is weak. Clone size, where shown, is once, few, many, or a class for clones that have expanded.

-	TRBJ1-6	-	TRBV19	CASSQQTSPLHF	TGTGCCAGTAGTCAACAGACTTCACCCCTCCACTTT
TRBD1	TRBJ1-3	-	TRBV5-4	CASSLTTGVGNTIYF	TGTGCCAGCAGCTTGACCACAGGGGTCGGAAACACCATATATTTT
-	TRBJ2-7	once	TRBV5-1	CASSLVVSGEQYF	TGCGCCAGCAGCTTGGTTGTATCGGGCGAGCAGTACTTC
-	TRBJ1-5	few	TRBV30	CAWSVGGGGNQPQHF	TGTGCCTGGAGTGTAGGGGGTGGGGGCAATCAGCCCCAGCATTTT
TRBD1	TRBJ2-5	-	TRBV6-5	CASSSPGQGRETQYF	TGTGCCAGCAGTTCACCGGGACAGGGTAGGGAGACCCAGTACTTC
TRBD2	TRBJ2-7	-	TRBV7-8	CASSRTSGRPLFSYEQYF	TGTGCCAGCAGCCGGACTAGCGGGAGGCCGCTCTTCTCCTACGAGCAGTACTTC
-	TRBJ2-7	-	TRBV4-3	CASSQGSGVYEQYF	TGCGCCAGCAGCCAAGGCTCAGGGGTCTACGAGCAGTACTTC
TRBD2	TRBJ2-5	-	TRBV7-2	CASSLVLAGGGETQYF	TGTGCCAGCAGCTTAGTCCTAGCGGGAGGTGGGGAGACCCAGTACTTC
-	TRBJ1-1	-	TRBV7-9	CASSLPVEAFF	TGTGCCAGCAGCTTACCGGTGGAAGCTTTCTTT
-	TRBJ2-3	-	TRBV7-3	CASSLGAGDTQYF	TGTGCCAGCAGCTTAGGGGCCGGGGATACGCAGTATTTT
-	TRBJ1-1	-	TRBV18	CASSPAGQNTEAFF	TGTGCCAGCTCACCAGCAGGACAGAACACTGAAGCTTTCTTT
-	TRBJ2-3	-	TRBV5-4	CASSLEAVTDTQYF	TGTGCCAGCAGCTTGGAAGCGGTCACAGATACGCAGTATTTT
TRBD1	TRBJ1-1	-	TRBV29-1	CSGQGAPTEAFF	TGCAGCGGTCAGGGGGCCCCTACTGAAGCTTTCTTT
TRBD2	TRBJ2-3	few	TRBV7-8	CASSPLGTSGADTQYF	TGTGCCAGCAGCCCCCTAGGGACTAGCGGGGCAGATACGCAGTATTTT
-	TRBJ2-1	few	TRBV18	CASSPPSSSSYNEQFF	TGTGCCAGCTCACCACCCAGTTCCAGCTCCTACAATGAGCAGTTCTTC
TRBD2	TRBJ2-7	-	TRBV5-6	CASSFRLAGGPKSQDEQYF	TGTGCCAGCAGCTTCCGACTAGCGGGAGGGCCGAAGTCTCAAGACGAGCAGTACTTC
TRBD1	TRBJ1-6	-	TRBV14	CASSQVGRGRPSPLHF	TGTGCCAGCAGCCAAGTAGGCAGGGGGCGACCTTCACCCCTCCACTTT
-	TRBJ2-2	-	TRBV18	CASSPGDRRELFF	TGTGCCAGCTCACCGGGAGATCGGAGGGAGCTGTTTTTT
TRBD1	TRBJ2-7	once	TRBV28	CASSGGQGLYEQYF	TGTGCCAGCAGTGGGGGACAGGGGCTCTACGAGCAGTACTTC
-	TRBJ1-1	-	TRBV14	CASSPHGVYNTEAFF	TGTGCCAGCAGCCCTCACGGGGTTTATAACACTGAAGCTTTCTTT
-	TRBJ2-7	few	TRBV7-6	CASSPGVGRAIYEQYF	TGTGCCAGCAGCCCAGGGGTAGGCAGGGCTATCTACGAGCAGTACTTC
TRBD1	TRBJ2-2	-	TRBV2	CASKSRDRGNTGELFF	TGTGCCAGCAAATCCAGGGACAGGGGGAACACCGGGGAGCTGTTTTTT
TRBD1	TRBJ1-5	-	TRBV6-2/TRBV6-3	CASSASGTGNQPQHF	TGTGCCAGCAGTGCCTCCGGGACAGGCAATCAGCCCCAGCATTTT
TRBD2	TRBJ2-3	many	TRBV29-1	CSVERGGDGDTQYF	TGCAGCGTTGAGCGGGGGGGAGACGGAGATACGCAGTATTTT
TRBD1	TRBJ2-3	-	TRBV9	CASSAFLQGTGGADTQYF	TGTGCCAGCAGCGCTTTCCTTCAAGGGACAGGGGGGGCAGATACGCAGTATTTT
-	TRBJ2-3	-	TRBV6-5	CASSYSERPSTDTQYF	TGTGCCAGCAGTTACTCCGAGCGGCCTAGCACAGATACGCAGTATTTT
-	TRBJ1-1	few	TRBV11-2	CASGQDRNTEAFF	TGTGCCAGCGGCCAGGATAGGAACACTGAAGCTTTCTTT
TRBD1	TRBJ1-4	-	TRBV6-5	CASLETGSNEKLFF	TGTGCCAGCTTGGAGACAGGGTCGAATGAAAAACTGTTTTTT
-	TRBJ1-1	once	TRBV29-1	CSGTVMNTEAFF	TGCAGCGGGACAGTAATGAACACTGAAGCTTTCTTT
TRBD2	TRBJ2-3	-	TRBV7-9	CASKGSLAGETDTQYF	TGTGCCAGCAAGGGGTCTCTAGCGGGGGAAACAGATACGCAGTATTTT
-	TRBJ2-2	-	TRBV27	CASSLYSHTGELFF	TGTGCCAGCAGTTTGTACAGTCACACCGGGGAGCTGTTTTTT
-	TRBJ1-2	once	TRBV24-1	CATSDLYRTAARANYGYTF	TGTGCCACCAGTGATTTATACCGGACAGCCGCTCGTGCTAACTATGGCTACACCTTC
-	TRBJ2-3	once	TRBV7-9	CASSPIRRGTDTQYF	TGTGCCAGCAGCCCTATCAGGAGAGGGACAGATACGCAGTATTTT
-	TRBJ1-2	-	TRBV5-1	CASSLERGANYGYTF	TGCGCCAGCAGCTTGGAGCGGGGTGCTAACTATGGCTACACCTTC
-	TRBJ1-2	-	TRBV27	CASSPLGQPTNYGYTF	TGTGCCAGCAGCCCCTTAGGACAGCCCACTAACTATGGCTACACCTTC
TRBD1	TRBJ1-4	-	TRBV4-3	CASSQDLQGAYEKLFF	TGCGCCAGCAGCCAAGATCTACAGGGGGCATACGAAAAACTGTTTTTT
-	TRBJ1-1	-	TRBV6-2/TRBV6-3	CASSSGSRPNTEAFF	TGTGCCAGCAGTTCGGGATCCCGGCCAAACACTGAAGCTTTCTTT
TRBD2	TRBJ2-7	-	TRBV7-2	CASSSVGLGIVEQYF	TGTGCCAGCAGCAGTGTCGGACTAGGGATAGTCGAGCAGTACTTC
TRBD1	TRBJ1-1	-	TRBV19	CASRTGNTEAFF	TGTGCCAGCCGGACAGGGAACACTGAAGCTTTCTTT
-	TRBJ2-3	-	TRBV19	CASSIIYASSLNTDTQYF	TGTGCCAGTAGTATCATCTACGCGAGTTCGCTAAACACAGATACGCAGTATTTT
-	TRBJ1-5	-	TRBV7-9	CASNEQGEQPQHF	TGTGCCAGCAACGAACAGGGAGAGCAGCCCCAGCATTTT
TRBD1	TRBJ2-7	-	TRBV18	CASSRDREYEQYF	TGTGCCAGCTCACGGGACAGGGAATACGAGCAGTACTTC
TRBD2	TRBJ2-1	once	TRBV18	CASSNNIAGSSYNEQFF	TGTGCCAGCTCCAATAATATAGCGGGCAGCTCCTACAATGAGCAGTTCTTC
TRBD2	TRBJ2-2	-	TRBV27	CASSPKIAGTGELFF	TGTGCCAGCAGTCCCAAAATAGCGGGAACCGGGGAGCTGTTTTTT
-	TRBJ2-3	-	TRBV5-1	CASSFSGATSTSTDTQYF	TGCGCCAGCAGCTTCTCAGGGGCAACTTCCACTAGCACAGATACGCAGTATTTT
TRBD1	TRBJ1-1	few	TRBV24-1	CATSRTGDPSSANTEAFF	TGTGCCACCAGTCGAACAGGGGATCCATCAAGCGCGAACACTGAAGCTTTCTTT
-	TRBJ1-4	-	TRBV28	CASSSSRGGREKLFF	TGTGCCAGCAGTTCCTCCAGGGGAGGGCGGGAAAAACTGTTTTTT
-	TRBJ2-2	-	TRBV12-3/TRBV12-4	CASSQGTTGELFF	TGTGCCAGCAGTCAGGGGACCACCGGGGAGCTGTTTTTT
-	TRBJ2-1	medium-sized	TRBV7-2	CASTNPGDNEQFF	TGTGCCAGCACCAACCCGGGAGACAATGAGCAGTTCTTC